These 7 T cell receptor beta chains originate from one sample sequenced in a study of CD8 T cells in Susac syndrome (dated by TCRdb to the late 2010s). The library was produced with the immunoSEQ multiplex PCR assay. RNA was extracted using the RNeasy kit, and about 0.45 to 1 ug of the RNA was reverse transcribed with random hexamers. TCRdb trimmed public reads at Q25 via fastp, called clones via MiXCR and kept in-frame beta chains. Rows matching on CDR3 protein sequence are summarized as one entry with the most common DNA and genes. In all, the sample holds about 240,000 distinct CDR3 sequences, and about 96% of those were seen once. The ten largest clones represent 0.1% of the sample. The source material was CD4+ T cells from PBMCs. Receptor source: a human donor with Susac syndrome.

The chain couples TRBV24-1 to TRBJ1-1; D remains unclear. V was pared by 5 bases and J by 3 bases, with 6 bases between. The CDR3 is made up of 12 amino acids. Germline CDR1 reads KGHDR; CDR2 reads SFDVKD. The DNA of the CDR3 is TGTGCCACCAGTGTAACCTACACTGAAGCTTTCTTT. Its protein product is CATSVTYTEAFF.

The chain couples TRBV20-1 to TRBJ2-3; 11 bases map to TRBD2. CDR3 length: 14 residues. Germline trimming cut 6 bases from V and 6 bases from J; bases unmatched to any gene: 8. Germline assignment: CDR1 DFQATT and CDR2 SNEGSKA (reference sequence). The CDR3 sequence: CSARLTSGSDTQYF. The CDR3 DNA sequence: TGCAGTGCCCGCCTTACTAGCGGGAGTGATACGCAGTATTTT.

The rearrangement links TRBV3-1 to TRBJ2-7, with 16 bases identical to TRBD2. Trimming took 0 bases from V and 8 from J; bases not matched to a gene: 10. Germline CDR1 and CDR2: LGHDT and YNNKEL (reference sequence). There are 18 residues in the CDR3. Here the CDR3 reads CASSQEGLAGGSRTKQYF. In nucleotides, the CDR3 is TGTGCCAGCAGCCAAGAGGGACTAGCGGGAGGGAGTCGCACGAAGCAGTACTTC.

The V and J genes are TRBV5-4 and TRBJ1-4; D is ambiguous. The CDR3 sequence is 15 residues long. Trimming shortened V by 4 bases and J by 2 bases, and 12 bases separated the two germline ends. Germline lookup yields CDR1 SGHNT and CDR2 YYREEE (reference sequence). The DNA of the CDR3 is TGTGCCAGCAGCCGAGAACCGGCGACTAATGAAAAACTGTTTTTT. Its translation is CASSREPATNEKLFF.

J is TRBJ2-1 and V is TRBV20-1; 11 nucleotides line up with TRBD2. CDR3 size: 13 residues. Looked up from germline, CDR1 is DFQATT and CDR2 is SNEGSKA (reference sequence). Losses at the gene ends were 0 bases for V and 13 bases for J; bases not matched to a gene: 5. As DNA, the CDR3 is TGCAGTGCTAGAGATGCCACTAGCGGGGGACAGTTCTTC. It translates to CSARDATSGGQFF.

The chain couples TRBV29-1 to TRBJ2-7; 11 positions agree with TRBD1. Germline V gene sequence: CDR1 SQVTM, CDR2 ANQGSEA. CDR3 length equals 13 residues. The V segment lost 7 bases and the J segment 1 base; nucleotides outside the gene matches: 3. The CDR3 protein is CSAGQGASYEQYF. The CDR3 region has the DNA TGCAGCGCTGGACAGGGGGCTTCCTACGAGCAGTACTTC.

The chain recombines TRBV3-1 with TRBJ1-2; D gene ambiguous. The germline gives CDR1 LGHDT, CDR2 YNNKEL (reference sequence). V was pared by 1 base and J by 8 bases, with 8 bases between. The CDR3 runs 12 residues. CDR3 DNA: TGTGCCAGCAGCCAAGTTAGTCTGGGCTACACCTTC. The encoded protein is CASSQVSLGYTF.